This entry features one TCR beta chain sequence. What it recognizes is unknown. The source of the sample is a study of CD8+CD57+ T cells in acquired aplastic anemia. Overall study context: Sorted CD4+ and CD8+ cells gave an average of around 3.3 ug of DNA. Study conclusions and caveats: Roughly 30 sequences, all CD8+ CDR3, were shared between patients and controls. For CD8+ Simpson's diversity, patients and controls showed no significant difference.

The template for TCR beta VDJ and CDR3 sequence profiling was genomic DNA. TCRdb processed the reads anew with MiXCR; each CDR3 protein has one entry. The sample shows approximately 57,000 distinct CDR3 sequences, roughly three fifths of them seen only once. By flow cytometry, patients selected for sequencing had shown an expansion of CD8+CD57+ cells. There was no therapy given to any patient before the blood sampling took place. The CDR3 runs 16 residues. The germline CDR1 and CDR2 sequences are LNHNV and YYDKDF (reference sequence). V shed 0 bases and J shed 4 bases, with 15 bases lying between them.

The chain joins TRBV15 to TRBJ1-2; D is perhaps TRBD1 (5 bases). The sequencing sample was made of sorted CD4+, CD8+, or CD8+CD57+ T cells (not recorded which) from PBMCs. The clonotype originates from a human donor with aplastic anemia. CDR3 DNA sequence: TGTGCCACCAGCAGAGATCTTGTCAGGGACGGCTATGGCTACACCTTC. It codes for CATSRDLVRDGYGYTF.